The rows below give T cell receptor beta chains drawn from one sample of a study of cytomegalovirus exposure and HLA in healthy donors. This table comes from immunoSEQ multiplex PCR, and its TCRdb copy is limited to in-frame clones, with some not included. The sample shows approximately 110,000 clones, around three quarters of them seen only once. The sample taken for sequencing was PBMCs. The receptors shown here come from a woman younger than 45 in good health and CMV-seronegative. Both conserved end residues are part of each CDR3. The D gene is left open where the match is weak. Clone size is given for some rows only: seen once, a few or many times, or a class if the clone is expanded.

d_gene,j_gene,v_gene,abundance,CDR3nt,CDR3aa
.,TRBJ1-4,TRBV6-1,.,TGTGCCAGCAGGGCAGGGTATGAAAAACTGTTTTTT,CASRAGYEKLFF
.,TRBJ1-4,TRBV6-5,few,TGTGCCAGTTCCCCGGCGACATTGGGGCAAAAACTGTTTTTT,CASSPATLGQKLFF
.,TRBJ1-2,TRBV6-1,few,TGTGCCAGCAGTGAAAGGAAAACAAGCGATGGCTACACCTTC,CASSERKTSDGYTF
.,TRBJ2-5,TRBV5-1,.,TGCGCCAGCAGCTTGGCCGCGGGCCTACGCACCCAGTACTTC,CASSLAAGLRTQYF
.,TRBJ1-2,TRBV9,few,TGTGCCAGCAGCGTATCGGGGGTATATGGCTACACCTTC,CASSVSGVYGYTF
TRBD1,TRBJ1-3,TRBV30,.,TGTGCCTGGAAAGCGGGGACAGGGGGAAACACCATATATTTT,CAWKAGTGGNTIYF
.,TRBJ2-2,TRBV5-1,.,TGCGCCAGCAGCTTCGACAGCCTGAGTACGAACACCGGGGAGCTGTTTTTT,CASSFDSLSTNTGELFF
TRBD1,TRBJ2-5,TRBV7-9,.,TGTGCCAGCAGTAGGATAGGGACAGCACAAGAGACCCAGTACTTC,CASSRIGTAQETQYF
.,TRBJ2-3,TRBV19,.,TGTGCCAGTAGTACGGGGGGCACAGATACGCAGTATTTT,CASSTGGTDTQYF
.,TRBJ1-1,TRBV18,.,TGTGCCAGCTCACCTTCCATGAACACTGAAGCTTTCTTT,CASSPSMNTEAFF
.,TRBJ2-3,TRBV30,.,TGTGCCTGGAAGCTTCCGGGGGCAGATACGCAGTATTTT,CAWKLPGADTQYF
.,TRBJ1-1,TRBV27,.,TGTGCCAGCAGTTTATCCCCGCGTTCCCGGAACACTGAAGCTTTCTTT,CASSLSPRSRNTEAFF
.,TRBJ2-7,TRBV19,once,TGTGCCAGTAGTATGGGGGCAGGGCTCACCTACGAGCAGTACTTC,CASSMGAGLTYEQYF
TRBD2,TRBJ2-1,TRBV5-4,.,TGTGCCAGCAGCTTAGGCGGGAGGAGTACTAATGAGGAGTTCTTC,CASSLGGRSTNEEFF
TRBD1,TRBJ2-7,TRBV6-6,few,TGTGCCAGCAGCGCCGGACAGGGGATCTCCTACGAGCAGTACTTC,CASSAGQGISYEQYF
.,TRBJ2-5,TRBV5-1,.,TGCGCCAGCAGCTTGGGCCGGGAAGAGACCCAGTACTTC,CASSLGREETQYF
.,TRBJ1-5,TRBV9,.,TGTGCCAGCAGCGTAGGGGGCCAAAGGAATCAGCCCCAGCATTTT,CASSVGGQRNQPQHF
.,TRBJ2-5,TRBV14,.,TGTGCCAGCAGCCAGAGAGCTGAGACCCAGTACTTC,CASSQRAETQYF
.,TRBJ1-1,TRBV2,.,TGTGCCAGCAGTGTAAAAGCGGTGAACACTGAAGCTTTCTTT,CASSVKAVNTEAFF
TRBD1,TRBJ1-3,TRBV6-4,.,TGTGCCAGCGCTAACGGGGACAGGACAAGCTCTGGAAACACCATATATTTT,CASANGDRTSSGNTIYF
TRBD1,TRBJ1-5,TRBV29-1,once,TGCAGCGTTGGGGGGACAGCGAGCAATCAGCCCCAGCATTTT,CSVGGTASNQPQHF
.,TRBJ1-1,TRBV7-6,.,TGTGCCAGCAGCTCGCCGCTCGGGGAAGCTTTCTTT,CASSSPLGEAFF
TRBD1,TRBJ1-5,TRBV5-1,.,TGCGCCAGCAGCTTGGGGACAGGTAATCAGCCCCAGCATTTT,CASSLGTGNQPQHF
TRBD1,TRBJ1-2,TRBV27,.,TGTGCCAGCAGTTTACGACAGGGGGTTAACTATGGCTACACCTTC,CASSLRQGVNYGYTF
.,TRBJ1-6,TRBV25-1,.,TGTGCCAGTGGGCCGGTTTATAATTCACCCCTCCACTTT,CASGPVYNSPLHF
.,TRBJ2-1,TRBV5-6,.,TGTGCCAGCAGCTTCCACCTGGGGGGCTCCTACAATGAGCAGTTCTTC,CASSFHLGGSYNEQFF
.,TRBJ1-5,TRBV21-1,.,TGTGCCAGCGTCACAGTCATATATAGCAATCAGCCCCAGCATTTT,CASVTVIYSNQPQHF
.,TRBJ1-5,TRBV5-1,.,TGCGCCAGCAGCTTGGAGGTGGGCGCCAATCAGCCCCAGCATTTT,CASSLEVGANQPQHF
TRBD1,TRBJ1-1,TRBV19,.,TGTGCCAGTAGTCCATGGACAGGGATAAACACTGAAGCTTTCTTT,CASSPWTGINTEAFF
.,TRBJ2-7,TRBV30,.,TGTGCCTCCGGAGGGATGAGCTCCTACGAGCAGTACTTC,CASGGMSSYEQYF
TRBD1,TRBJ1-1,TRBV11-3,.,TGTGCCAGCAGCTTACAGGGGGCCACTGAAGCTTTCTTT,CASSLQGATEAFF
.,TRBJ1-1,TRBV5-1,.,TGCGCCAGCAGCTCCCCAACTGAAGCTTTCTTT,CASSSPTEAFF
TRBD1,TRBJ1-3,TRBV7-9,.,TGTGCCAGCAGCTCAACCGGGACAGGGCAAGGAAACACCATATATTTT,CASSSTGTGQGNTIYF
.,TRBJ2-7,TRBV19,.,TGTGCCAGTAGTTATGGACGGACGGGGGAGCAGTACTTC,CASSYGRTGEQYF
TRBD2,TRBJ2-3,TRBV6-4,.,TGTGCCAGCAGCAGCGGGGGGGCAATCACAGATACGCAGTATTTT,CASSSGGAITDTQYF
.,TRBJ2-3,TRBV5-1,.,TGCGCCAGCAGACTAGGGGGAGTTACCGCAGATACGCAGTATTTT,CASRLGGVTADTQYF
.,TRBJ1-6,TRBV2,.,TGTGCCAGCAGTGGGGGGCAGGGTTGGAGCTCCTATAATTCACCCCTCCACTTT,CASSGGQGWSSYNSPLHF
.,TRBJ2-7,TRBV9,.,TGTGCCAGCAGCCCTCGGGACACAAGCTCCTACGAGCAGTACTTC,CASSPRDTSSYEQYF
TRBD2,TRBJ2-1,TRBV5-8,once,TGTGCCAGCAGCTTGGTTTCCGGCGGGGGATTTGACAATGAGCAGTTCTTC,CASSLVSGGGFDNEQFF
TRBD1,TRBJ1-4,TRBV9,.,TGTGCCAGTCCACAGGGGCAAAGAAGTAATGAAAAACTGTTTTTT,CASPQGQRSNEKLFF
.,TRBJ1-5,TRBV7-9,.,TGTGCCAGCAGCTTAGCTTCCGGGTTCGGTCAGCCCCAGCATTTT,CASSLASGFGQPQHF
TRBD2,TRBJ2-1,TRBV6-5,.,TGTGCCAGCAGTTGGGAGGGCGGGACCTTCCAGTTCTTC,CASSWEGGTFQFF
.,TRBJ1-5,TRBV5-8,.,TGTGCCAGCAGCTTGGGCGGTTCGGGTCAGCCCCAGCATTTT,CASSLGGSGQPQHF
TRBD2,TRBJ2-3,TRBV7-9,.,TGTGCCAGCACCCTAATGGGGACTAGCCCCCGCACAGATACGCAGTATTTT,CASTLMGTSPRTDTQYF
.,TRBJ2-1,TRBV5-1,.,TGCGCCAGCAGCTCGTCACAGTACAATGAGCAGTTCTTC,CASSSSQYNEQFF
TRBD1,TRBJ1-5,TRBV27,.,TGTGCCAGCAGTTCGACAGGGGCTGGCAATCAGCCCCAGCATTTT,CASSSTGAGNQPQHF
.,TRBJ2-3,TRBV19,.,TGTGCCAGTAGTATAACGGGCGGGGATACGCAGTATTTT,CASSITGGDTQYF
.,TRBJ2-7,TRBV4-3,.,TGCGCCAGCAGCCAAGCGCGAACAGGGCACGAGCAGTACTTC,CASSQARTGHEQYF
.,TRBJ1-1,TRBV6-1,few,TGTGCCAGCAGCAACCACCCAGGGGACGAAGCTTTCTTT,CASSNHPGDEAFF
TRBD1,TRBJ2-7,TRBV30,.,TGTGCCTGGGCACACGGGACAGCAGCTAGCGAGCAGTACTTC,CAWAHGTAASEQYF
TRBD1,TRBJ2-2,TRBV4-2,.,TGTGCCAGCAGCCAAGATAGGAGCAGGGGGCATAGCGGGGAGCTGTTTTTT,CASSQDRSRGHSGELFF
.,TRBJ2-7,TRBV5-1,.,TGCGCCAGCAGCTTGGGGGGCCTATACGCGTCCTACGAGCAGTACTTC,CASSLGGLYASYEQYF
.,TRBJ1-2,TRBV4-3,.,TGCGCCAGCAGCCAAGATTGGCCATCAAGGGGCTATGGCTACACCTTC,CASSQDWPSRGYGYTF
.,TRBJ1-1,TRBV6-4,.,TGTGCCAGCAGTTTAAGGGGTGACACTGAAGCTTTCTTT,CASSLRGDTEAFF
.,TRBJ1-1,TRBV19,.,TGTGCCAGTAGTATAGATCATGAAGCTTTCTTT,CASSIDHEAFF
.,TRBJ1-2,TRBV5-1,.,TGCGCCAGCAGCCCGAGATTAGACAGCACCAACTATGGCTACACCTTC,CASSPRLDSTNYGYTF
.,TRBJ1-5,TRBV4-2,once,TGTGCCAGCAGCCAAGCCCTCCATCAGCCCCAGCATTTT,CASSQALHQPQHF
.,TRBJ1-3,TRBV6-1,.,TGTGCCAGCAGGCTTACAGGGTCTGGAAACACCATATATTTT,CASRLTGSGNTIYF
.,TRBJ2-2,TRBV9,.,TGTGCCAGCAGCAAGGACTGGACCGGGGAGCTGTTTTTT,CASSKDWTGELFF